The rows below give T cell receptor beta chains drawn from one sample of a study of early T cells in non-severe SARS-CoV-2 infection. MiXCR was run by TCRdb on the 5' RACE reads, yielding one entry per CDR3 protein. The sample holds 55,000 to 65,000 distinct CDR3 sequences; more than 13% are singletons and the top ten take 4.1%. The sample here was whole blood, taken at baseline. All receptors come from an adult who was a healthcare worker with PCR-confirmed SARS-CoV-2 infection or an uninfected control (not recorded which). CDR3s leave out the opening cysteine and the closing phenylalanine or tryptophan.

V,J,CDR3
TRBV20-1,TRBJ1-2,SARDFRGRNGYT
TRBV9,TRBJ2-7,ASSPHEGSEQY
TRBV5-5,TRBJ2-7,ASSLEYGGFVREQY
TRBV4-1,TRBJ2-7,ASSPGQGAYEQY
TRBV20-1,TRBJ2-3,SALGHLSTDTQY
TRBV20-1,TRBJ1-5,SARKQGNQPQH
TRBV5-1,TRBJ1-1,ASREGTANTEAF
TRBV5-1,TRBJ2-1,ASRGYEQF
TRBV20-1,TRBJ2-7,SAPGQGEVEQY
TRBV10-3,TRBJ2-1,AIRAGGPLNEQF
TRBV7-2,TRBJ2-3,ASSLGSGVSTDTQY
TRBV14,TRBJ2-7,ASPLRGVPTPSYEQY
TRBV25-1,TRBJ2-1,ASEPLRGRGLLGGNEQF
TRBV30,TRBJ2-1,AWGTGPYNEQF
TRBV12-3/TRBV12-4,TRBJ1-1,ASSSGNTEAF
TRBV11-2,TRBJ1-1,ASSPSQGTNTEAF
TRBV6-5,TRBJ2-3,ASSYSSGANTDTQY
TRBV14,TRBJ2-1,ASSHPAGRRYNEQF
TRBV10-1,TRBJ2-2,ASSDSGGTGELF
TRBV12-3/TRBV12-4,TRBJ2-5,ASGALAGGKTQY
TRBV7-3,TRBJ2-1,ASSYAPRDSQF
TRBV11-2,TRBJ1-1,ASSLDSQGGTEAF
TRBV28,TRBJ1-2,ASSRRVGGAYGYT
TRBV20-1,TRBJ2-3,SASRGPRSDTQY
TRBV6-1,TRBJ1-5,ASSEFPQEVTQPQH
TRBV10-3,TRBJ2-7,AIRGGNRQNYEQY
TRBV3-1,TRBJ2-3,ASEPGGRGTDTQY
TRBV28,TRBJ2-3,ASSLTPGQARTDTQY
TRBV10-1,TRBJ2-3,ASSGLAGADTQY
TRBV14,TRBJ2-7,ASSVSYEQY
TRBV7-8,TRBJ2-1,ASSTRLAGRDYNEQF
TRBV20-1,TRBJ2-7,SARALAGGPIHEQY
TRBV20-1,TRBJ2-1,SASPQNNEQF
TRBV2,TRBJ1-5,ASSVDQGGNQPQH
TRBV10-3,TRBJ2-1,AIAEGSYNEQF
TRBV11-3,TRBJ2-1,ASSLERGREQF
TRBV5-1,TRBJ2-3,ASSSVVRALPGTDTQY
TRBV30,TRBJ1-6,AWSPTGWENSPLH
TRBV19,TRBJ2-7,ASSSQETYEQY
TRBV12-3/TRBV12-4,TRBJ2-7,ASSLTGTSINEQY
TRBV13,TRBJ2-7,ASSSPSGSDSYEQY
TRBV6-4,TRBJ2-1,ASSDGTSANEQF
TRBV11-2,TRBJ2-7,ASSRTDSYEQY
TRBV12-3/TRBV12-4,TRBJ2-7,ASSLVGSRIYEQY
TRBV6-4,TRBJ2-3,ASKENPSTDTQY
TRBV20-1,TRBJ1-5,SALGREGVQPQH
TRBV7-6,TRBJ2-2,ASSRGLAANTGELF
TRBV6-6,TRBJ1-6,ATRNRELVLH
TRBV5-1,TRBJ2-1,ASSLGVMTGINEQF
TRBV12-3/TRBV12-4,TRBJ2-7,ASSPEGAYEQY
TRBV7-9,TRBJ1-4,ASSFETSRGTNEKLF
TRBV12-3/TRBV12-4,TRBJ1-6,ASSLAGLGSPLH
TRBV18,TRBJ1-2,ASSPGTDYGYT
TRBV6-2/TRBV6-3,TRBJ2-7,ASSLRGSYEQY
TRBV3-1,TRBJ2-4,ASSQGLGVNIQY